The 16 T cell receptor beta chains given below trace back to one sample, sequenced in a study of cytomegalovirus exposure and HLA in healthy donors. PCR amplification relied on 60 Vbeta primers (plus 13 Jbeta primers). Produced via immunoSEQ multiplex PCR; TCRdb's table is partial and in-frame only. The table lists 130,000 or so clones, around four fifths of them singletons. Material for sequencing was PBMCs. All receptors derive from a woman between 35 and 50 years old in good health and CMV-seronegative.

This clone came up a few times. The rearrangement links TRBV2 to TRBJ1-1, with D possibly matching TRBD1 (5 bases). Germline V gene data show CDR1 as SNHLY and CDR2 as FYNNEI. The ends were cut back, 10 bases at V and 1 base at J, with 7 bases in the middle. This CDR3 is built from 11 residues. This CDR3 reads CANQGNTEAFF. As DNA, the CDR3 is TGTGCCAACCAGGGGAACACTGAAGCTTTCTTT.

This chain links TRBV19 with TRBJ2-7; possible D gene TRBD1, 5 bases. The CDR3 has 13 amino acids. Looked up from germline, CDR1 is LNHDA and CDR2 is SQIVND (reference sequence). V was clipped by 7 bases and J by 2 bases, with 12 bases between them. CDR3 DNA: TGTGCCAGTATCGGACACCTACCCTACGAGCAGTACTTC. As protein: CASIGHLPYEQYF.

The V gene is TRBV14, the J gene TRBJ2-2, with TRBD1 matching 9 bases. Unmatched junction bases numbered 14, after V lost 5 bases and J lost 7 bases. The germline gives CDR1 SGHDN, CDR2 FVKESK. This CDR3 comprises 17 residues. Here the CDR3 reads CASSVNRDRVSSGELFF. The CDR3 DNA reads TGTGCCAGCAGCGTCAACCGGGACAGGGTGTCGAGCGGGGAGCTGTTTTTT.

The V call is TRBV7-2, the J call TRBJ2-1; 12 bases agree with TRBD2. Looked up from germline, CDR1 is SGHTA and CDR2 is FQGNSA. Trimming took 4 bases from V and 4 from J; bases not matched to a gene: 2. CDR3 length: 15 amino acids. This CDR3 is CASSWTSGVYNEQFF. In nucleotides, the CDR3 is TGTGCCAGCAGCTGGACTAGCGGGGTATACAATGAGCAGTTCTTC.

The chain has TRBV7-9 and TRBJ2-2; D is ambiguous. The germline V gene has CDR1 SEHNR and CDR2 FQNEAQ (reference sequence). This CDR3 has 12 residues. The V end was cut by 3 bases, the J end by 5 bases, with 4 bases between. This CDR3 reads CASSLSTGELFF. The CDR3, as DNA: TGTGCCAGCAGCTTGAGTACCGGGGAGCTGTTTTTT.

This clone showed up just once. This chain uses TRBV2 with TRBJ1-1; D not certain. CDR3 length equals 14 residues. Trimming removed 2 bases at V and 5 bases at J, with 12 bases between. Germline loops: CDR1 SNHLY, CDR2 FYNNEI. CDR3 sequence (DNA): TGTGCCAGCAGTGAACTCGCAGGCAGAACTGAAGCTTTCTTT. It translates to CASSELAGRTEAFF. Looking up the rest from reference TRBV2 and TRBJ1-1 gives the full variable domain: EPEVTQTPSHQVTQMGQEVILRCVPISNHLYFYWYRQILGQKVEFLVSFYNNEISEKSEIFDDQFSVERPDGSNFTLKIRSTKLEDSAMYFCASSELAGRTEAFFGQGTRLTVV.

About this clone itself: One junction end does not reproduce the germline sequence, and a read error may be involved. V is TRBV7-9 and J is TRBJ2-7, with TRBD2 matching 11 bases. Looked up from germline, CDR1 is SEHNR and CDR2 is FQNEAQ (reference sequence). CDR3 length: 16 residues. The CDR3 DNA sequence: TGTTCCAGCAGCGCCACTAGCGGGAGTATCGTCGGCGAGCAGTACTTC. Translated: CSSSATSGSIVGEQYF.

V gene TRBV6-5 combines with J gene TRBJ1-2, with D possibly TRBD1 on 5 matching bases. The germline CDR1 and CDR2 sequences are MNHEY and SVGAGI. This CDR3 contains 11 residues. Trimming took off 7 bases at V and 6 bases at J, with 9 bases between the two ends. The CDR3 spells CASTAGNGYTF. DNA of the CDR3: TGTGCCAGCACGGCAGGGAATGGCTACACCTTC.

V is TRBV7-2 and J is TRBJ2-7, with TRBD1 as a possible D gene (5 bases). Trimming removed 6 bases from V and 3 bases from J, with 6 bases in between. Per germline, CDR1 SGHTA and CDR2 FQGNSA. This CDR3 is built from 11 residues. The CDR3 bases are TGTGCCAGCAGTACAGGCTACGAGCAGTACTTC. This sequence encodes CASSTGYEQYF.

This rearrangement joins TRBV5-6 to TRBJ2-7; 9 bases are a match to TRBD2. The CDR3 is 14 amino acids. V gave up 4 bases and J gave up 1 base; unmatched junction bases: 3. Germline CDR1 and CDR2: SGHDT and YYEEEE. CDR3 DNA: TGTGCCAGCAGCCCGGGACTAGCATCCTACGAGCAGTACTTC. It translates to CASSPGLASYEQYF.

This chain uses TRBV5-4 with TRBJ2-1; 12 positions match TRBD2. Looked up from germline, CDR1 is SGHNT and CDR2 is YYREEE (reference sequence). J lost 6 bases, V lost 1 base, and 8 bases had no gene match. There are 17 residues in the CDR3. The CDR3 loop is CASSLWLAGGPSNEQFF. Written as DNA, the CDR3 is TGTGCCAGCAGCTTGTGGCTAGCGGGAGGGCCGTCCAATGAGCAGTTCTTC. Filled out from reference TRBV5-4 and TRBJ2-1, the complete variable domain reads ETGVTQSPTHLIKTRGQQVTLRCSSQSGHNTVSWYQQALGQGPQFIFQYYREEENGRGNFPPRFSGLQFPNYSSELNVNALELDDSALYLCASSLWLAGGPSNEQFFGPGTRLTVL.

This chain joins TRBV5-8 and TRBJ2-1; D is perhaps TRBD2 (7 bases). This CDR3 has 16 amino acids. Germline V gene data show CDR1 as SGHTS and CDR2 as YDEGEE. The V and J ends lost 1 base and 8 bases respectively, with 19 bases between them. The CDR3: CASSLKFRLGGDEQFF. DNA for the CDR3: TGTGCCAGCAGCTTGAAATTTCGGTTAGGGGGGGATGAGCAGTTCTTC.

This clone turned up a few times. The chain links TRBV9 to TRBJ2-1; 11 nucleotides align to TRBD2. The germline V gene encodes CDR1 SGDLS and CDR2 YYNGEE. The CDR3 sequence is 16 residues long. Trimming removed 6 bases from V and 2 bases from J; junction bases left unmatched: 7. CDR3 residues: CASILGLAVPYNEQFF. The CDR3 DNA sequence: TGTGCCAGCATCCTGGGACTAGCGGTTCCCTACAATGAGCAGTTCTTC. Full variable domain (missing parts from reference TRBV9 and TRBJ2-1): DSGVTQTPKHLITATGQRVTLRCSPRSGDLSVYWYQQSLDQGLQFLIQYYNGEERAKGNILERFSAQQFPDLHSELNLSSLELGDSALYFCASILGLAVPYNEQFFGPGTRLTVL.

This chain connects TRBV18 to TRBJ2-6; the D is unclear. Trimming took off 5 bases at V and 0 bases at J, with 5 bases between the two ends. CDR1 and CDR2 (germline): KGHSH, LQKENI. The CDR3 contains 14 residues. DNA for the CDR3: TGTGCCAGCTCAGGCAGCTCTGGGGCCAACGTCCTGACTTTC. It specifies CASSGSSGANVLTF.

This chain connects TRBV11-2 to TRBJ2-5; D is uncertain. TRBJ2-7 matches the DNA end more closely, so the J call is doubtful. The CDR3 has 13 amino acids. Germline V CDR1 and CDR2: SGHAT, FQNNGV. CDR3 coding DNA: TGTGCCAGCAGCTTAGTATCCTTCTACGAGCAGTACTTC. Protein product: CASSLVSFYEQYF.

For the CDR3, the DNA is TGTGCCAGCAGCTTAGGGGCAGCGGCTAATGAAAAACTGTTTTTT. Encoded protein: CASSLGAAANEKLFF. This chain connects TRBV7-9 to TRBJ1-4; no definite D call. The CDR3 extends over 15 amino acids. V was shortened by 1 base and J by 3 bases, with 9 bases between the two germline ends. CDR1 is SEHNR and CDR2 is FQNEAQ in the germline V gene (reference sequence).